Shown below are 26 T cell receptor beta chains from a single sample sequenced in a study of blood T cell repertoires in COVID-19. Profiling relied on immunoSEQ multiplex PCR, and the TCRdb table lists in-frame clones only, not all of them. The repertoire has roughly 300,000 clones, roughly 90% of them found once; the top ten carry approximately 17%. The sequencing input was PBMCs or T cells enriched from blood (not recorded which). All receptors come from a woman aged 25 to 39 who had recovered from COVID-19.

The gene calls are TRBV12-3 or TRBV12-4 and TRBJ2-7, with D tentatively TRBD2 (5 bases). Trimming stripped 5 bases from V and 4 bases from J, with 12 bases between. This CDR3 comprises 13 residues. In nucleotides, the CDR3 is TGTGCCAGCAGTGCCGGGGATTGGTACGAGCAGTACTTC. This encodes CASSAGDWYEQYF.

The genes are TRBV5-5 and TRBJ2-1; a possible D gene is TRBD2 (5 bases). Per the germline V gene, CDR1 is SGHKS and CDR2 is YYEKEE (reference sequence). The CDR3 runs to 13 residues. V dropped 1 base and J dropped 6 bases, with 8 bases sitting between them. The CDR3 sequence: CASSLWTGNEQFF. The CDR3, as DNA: TGTGCCAGCAGCTTGTGGACTGGCAATGAGCAGTTCTTC.

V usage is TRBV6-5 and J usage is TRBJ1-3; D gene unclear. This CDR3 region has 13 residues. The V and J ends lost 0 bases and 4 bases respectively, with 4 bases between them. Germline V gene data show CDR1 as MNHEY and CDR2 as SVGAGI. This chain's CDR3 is CASSYSTGNTIYF. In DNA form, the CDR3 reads TGTGCCAGCAGTTACTCGACAGGAAACACCATATATTTT.

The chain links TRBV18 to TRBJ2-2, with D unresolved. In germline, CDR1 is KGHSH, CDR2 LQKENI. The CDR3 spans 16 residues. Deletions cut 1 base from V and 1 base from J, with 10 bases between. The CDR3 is CASSPQEIKNTGELFF. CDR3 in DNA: TGTGCCAGCTCACCACAGGAGATTAAGAACACCGGGGAGCTGTTTTTT.

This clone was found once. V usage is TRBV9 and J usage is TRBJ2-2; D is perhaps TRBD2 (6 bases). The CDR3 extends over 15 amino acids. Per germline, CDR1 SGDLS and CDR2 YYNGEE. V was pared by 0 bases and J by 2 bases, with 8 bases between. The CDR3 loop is CASSVASVNTGELFF. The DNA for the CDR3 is TGTGCCAGCAGCGTAGCTAGCGTAAACACCGGGGAGCTGTTTTTT.

The chain's CDR3 is CASRDSTEAFF. The CDR3 DNA reads as TGTGCCAGCAGGGACAGCACTGAAGCTTTCTTT. The chain carries TRBV28 and TRBJ1-1, with D possibly matching TRBD1 (6 bases). The CDR3 has 11 amino acids. Germline lookup yields CDR1 MDHEN and CDR2 SYDVKM. The germline V and J ends were trimmed by 6 bases and 4 bases, with 6 bases remaining between them.

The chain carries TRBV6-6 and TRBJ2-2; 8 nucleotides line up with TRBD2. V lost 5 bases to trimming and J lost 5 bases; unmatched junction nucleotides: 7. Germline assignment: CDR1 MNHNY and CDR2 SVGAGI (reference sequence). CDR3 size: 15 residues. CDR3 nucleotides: TGTGCCAGCAGTGATCCGGGACTAGGGACCGGGGAGCTGTTTTTT. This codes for CASSDPGLGTGELFF.

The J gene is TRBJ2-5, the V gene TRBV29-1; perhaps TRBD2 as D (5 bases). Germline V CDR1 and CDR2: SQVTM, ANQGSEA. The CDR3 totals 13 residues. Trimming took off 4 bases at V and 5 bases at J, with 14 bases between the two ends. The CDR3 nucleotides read TGCAGCGTTGTCCGGGATAACGGGGAGACCCAGTACTTC. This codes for CSVVRDNGETQYF.

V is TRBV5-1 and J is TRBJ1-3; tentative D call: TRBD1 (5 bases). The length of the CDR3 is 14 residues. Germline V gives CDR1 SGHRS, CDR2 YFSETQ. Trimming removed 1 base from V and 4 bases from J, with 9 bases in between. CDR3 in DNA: TGCGCCAGCAGCTTGCAGGGCAGCGGAAACACCATATATTTT. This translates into CASSLQGSGNTIYF.

In DNA, the CDR3 is TGTGCCAGCAGCCAAGGGACAGCCCCGGGGACGGGGGCCAACGTCCTGACTTTC. This codes for CASSQGTAPGTGANVLTF. The chain combines TRBV4-2 with TRBJ2-6; the D gene is possibly TRBD1 (6 bases). The V end was cut by 1 base, the J end by 4 bases, with 17 bases between. There are 18 residues in the CDR3. Germline values: CDR1 LGHNA, CDR2 YNFKEQ.

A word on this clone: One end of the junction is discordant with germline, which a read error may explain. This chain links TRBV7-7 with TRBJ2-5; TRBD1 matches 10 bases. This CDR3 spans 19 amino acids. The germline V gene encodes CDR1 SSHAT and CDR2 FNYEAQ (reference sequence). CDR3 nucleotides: TGTGCTAGCAGCCCAAGCCTAATCGGAGGACAGGGGGTCGCGGAGACCCAGTACTTC. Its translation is CASSPSLIGGQGVAETQYF.

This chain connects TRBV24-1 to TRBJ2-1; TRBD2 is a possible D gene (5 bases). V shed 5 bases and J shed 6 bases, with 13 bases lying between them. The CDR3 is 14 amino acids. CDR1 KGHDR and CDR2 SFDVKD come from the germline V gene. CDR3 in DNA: TGTGCCACCAGTGCCGGGGTCTCTCGCAATGAGCAGTTCTTC. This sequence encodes CATSAGVSRNEQFF.

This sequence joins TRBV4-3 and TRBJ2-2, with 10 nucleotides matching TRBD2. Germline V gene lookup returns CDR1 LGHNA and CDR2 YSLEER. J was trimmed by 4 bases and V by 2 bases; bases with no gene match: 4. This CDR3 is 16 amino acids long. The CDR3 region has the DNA TGCGCCAGCAGCCAAAATAGCGGGGGGATCACCGGGGAGCTGTTTTTT. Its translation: CASSQNSGGITGELFF.

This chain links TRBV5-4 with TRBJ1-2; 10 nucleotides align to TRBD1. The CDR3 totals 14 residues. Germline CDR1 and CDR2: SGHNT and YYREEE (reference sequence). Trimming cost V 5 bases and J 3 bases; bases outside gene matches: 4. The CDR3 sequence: CASRLTGGDYGYTF. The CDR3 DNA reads TGTGCCAGCAGGTTGACAGGGGGCGACTATGGCTACACCTTC.

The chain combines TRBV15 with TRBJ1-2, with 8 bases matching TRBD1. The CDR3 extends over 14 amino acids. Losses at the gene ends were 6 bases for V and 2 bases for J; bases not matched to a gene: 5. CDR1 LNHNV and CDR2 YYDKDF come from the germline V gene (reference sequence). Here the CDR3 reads CATRKTGANYGYTF. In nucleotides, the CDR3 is TGTGCCACCAGAAAGACAGGGGCCAACTATGGCTACACCTTC.

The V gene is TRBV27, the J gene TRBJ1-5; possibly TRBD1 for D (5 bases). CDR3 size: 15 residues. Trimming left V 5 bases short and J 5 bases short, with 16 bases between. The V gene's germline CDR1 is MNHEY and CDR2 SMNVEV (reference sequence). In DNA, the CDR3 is TGTGCCAGCAGTCTTATTGGGGGGAACGATCAGCCCCAGCATTTT. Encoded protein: CASSLIGGNDQPQHF.

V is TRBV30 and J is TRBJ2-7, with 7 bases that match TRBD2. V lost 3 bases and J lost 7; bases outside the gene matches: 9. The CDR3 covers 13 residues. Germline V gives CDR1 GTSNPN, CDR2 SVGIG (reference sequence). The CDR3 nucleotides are TGTGCCTGGAGAATTCGGGCTAGCGGTGAGCAGTACTTC. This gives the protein CAWRIRASGEQYF.

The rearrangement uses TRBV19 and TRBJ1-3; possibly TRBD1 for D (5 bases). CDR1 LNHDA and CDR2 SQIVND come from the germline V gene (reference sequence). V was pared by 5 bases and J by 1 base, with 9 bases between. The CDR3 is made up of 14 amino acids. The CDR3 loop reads CASSPQGSGNTIYF. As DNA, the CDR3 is TGTGCCAGTAGTCCCCAGGGTTCTGGAAACACCATATATTTT.

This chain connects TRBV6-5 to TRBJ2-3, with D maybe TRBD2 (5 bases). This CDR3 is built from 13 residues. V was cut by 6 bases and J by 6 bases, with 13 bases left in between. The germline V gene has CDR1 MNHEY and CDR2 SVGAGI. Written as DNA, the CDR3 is TGTGCCAGCAGGAGGGCCAGGAGGGATACGCAGTATTTT. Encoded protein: CASRRARRDTQYF.

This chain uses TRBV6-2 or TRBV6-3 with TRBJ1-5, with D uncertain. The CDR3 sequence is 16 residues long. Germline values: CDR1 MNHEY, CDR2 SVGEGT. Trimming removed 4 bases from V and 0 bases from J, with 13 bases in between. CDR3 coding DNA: TGTGCCAGCAGTTCAGCCAGAGGTTATAGCAATCAGCCCCAGCATTTT. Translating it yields CASSSARGYSNQPQHF.

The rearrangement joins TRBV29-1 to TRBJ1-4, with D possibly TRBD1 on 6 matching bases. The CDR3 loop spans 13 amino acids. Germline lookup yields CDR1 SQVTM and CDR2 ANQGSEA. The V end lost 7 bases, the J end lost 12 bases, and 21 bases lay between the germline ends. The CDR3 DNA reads TGCAGCGCCCAGGGAGGGGGAGTGGGGGAACTGTTTTTT. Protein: CSAQGGGVGELFF.

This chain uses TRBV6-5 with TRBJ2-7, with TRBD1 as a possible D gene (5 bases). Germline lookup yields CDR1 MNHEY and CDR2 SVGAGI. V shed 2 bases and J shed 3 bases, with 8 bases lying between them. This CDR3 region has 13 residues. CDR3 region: CASSYPGNYEQYF. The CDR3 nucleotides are TGTGCCAGCAGTTACCCAGGGAACTACGAGCAGTACTTC.

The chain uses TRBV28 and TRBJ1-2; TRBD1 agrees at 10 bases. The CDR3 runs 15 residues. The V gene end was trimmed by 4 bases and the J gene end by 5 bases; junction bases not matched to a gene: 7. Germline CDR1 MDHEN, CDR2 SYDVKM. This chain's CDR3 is CASSSRGTGAYGYTF. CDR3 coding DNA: TGTGCCAGCAGTTCCAGAGGGACAGGGGCGTATGGCTACACCTTC.

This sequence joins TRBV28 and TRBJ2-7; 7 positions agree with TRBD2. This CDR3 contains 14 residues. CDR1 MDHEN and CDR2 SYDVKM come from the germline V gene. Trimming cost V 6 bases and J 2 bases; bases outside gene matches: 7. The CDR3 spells CASSISGMPYEQYF. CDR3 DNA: TGTGCCAGCAGCATAAGCGGGATGCCCTACGAGCAGTACTTC.

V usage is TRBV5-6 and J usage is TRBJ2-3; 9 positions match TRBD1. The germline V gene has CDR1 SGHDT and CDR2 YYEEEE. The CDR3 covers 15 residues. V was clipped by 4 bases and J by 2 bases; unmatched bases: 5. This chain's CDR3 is CASSRDRGATDTQYF. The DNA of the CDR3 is TGTGCCAGCAGCCGAGACAGGGGGGCCACAGATACGCAGTATTTT.

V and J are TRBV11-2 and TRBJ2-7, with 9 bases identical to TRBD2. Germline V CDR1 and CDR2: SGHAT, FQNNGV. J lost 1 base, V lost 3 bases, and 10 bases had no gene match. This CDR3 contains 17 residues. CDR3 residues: CASSFGAGGFLSYEQYF. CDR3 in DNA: TGTGCCAGCAGCTTCGGAGCGGGGGGATTTCTGTCCTACGAGCAGTACTTC.